The TCR beta chain under discussion was sequenced for a study of blood T cells in healthy people across ages. Overall study results and limits: Researchers report that TCR beta diversity correlated strongly with naive T cell percentage. TCR beta diversity per million T cells fell roughly linearly with age.

Sample-barcoded 5' priming and a J-beta primer mix drove a second PCR of about 7 to 12 cycles. Every cDNA molecule carried a tag from a template-switch adaptor bearing 12 random nucleotides. One entry per CDR3 protein results from TCRdb running MiXCR on the 5' RACE reads. The table includes more than 1,000,000 distinct CDR3 sequences, almost 25% detected once. About this clonotype: Its antigen is unidentified.

CDR1 and CDR2 from the germline V gene are MGHRA and YSYEKL. The CDR3 sequence is 16 residues long. With 2 bases clipped from V and 5 bases from J, the junction kept 7 bases outside the gene matches. These data were likewise used in another study, on T cells of mothers and their children. That report adds: Nobody spotted any persistent microchimeric T cell clones.

The chain carries TRBV4-1 and TRBJ1-5; 9 nucleotides match TRBD1. The TCR originated in a girl aged 2 to 9 in good health. Sequencing was carried out using blood. The CDR3 DNA follows: TGCGCCAGCAGCCAACCCGGGACAGGGATGCATCAGCCCCAGCATTTT. It codes for CASSQPGTGMHQPQHF.